The next 9 T cell receptor beta chains were all read from a single sample in a study of blood T cell repertoires in COVID-19. Sequencing used immunoSEQ multiplex PCR; TCRdb keeps in-frame clones, though not all of them. This table holds 410,000 or so clones, about 91% found once. The specimen was peripheral blood. These receptors were obtained from a woman aged 40 to 55 with COVID-19, enrolled during active disease.

This clone was seen just once. The rearrangement links TRBV27 to TRBJ1-6, with TRBD1 matching 7 bases. CDR1 is MNHEY and CDR2 is SMNVEV in the germline V gene (reference sequence). V shed 6 bases, J shed 4 bases, and the junction held 12 bases outside the gene matches. CDR3 length: 17 residues. The CDR3 DNA is TGTGCCAGCAGCTCCTTGACAGGGTTGTCGTATAATTCACCCCTCCACTTT. Translation: CASSSLTGLSYNSPLHF.

This chain uses TRBV15 with TRBJ1-1; D is unresolved. CDR1 and CDR2 (germline): LNHNV, YYDKDF (reference sequence). The CDR3 length is 13 residues. The ends were cut back, 3 bases at V and 1 base at J, with 6 bases in the middle. The CDR3 is CATSSRGNTEAFF. The CDR3, as DNA: TGTGCCACCAGCAGCCGGGGGAACACTGAAGCTTTCTTT.

This clone was recorded once. This rearrangement joins TRBV5-1 to TRBJ2-1; the match to TRBD2 covers 12 bases. The ends lost 3 bases at V and 8 bases at J; junction bases unmatched: 6. The CDR3 is made up of 15 amino acids. Germline V gives CDR1 SGHRS, CDR2 YFSETQ. CDR3 sequence: CASSSLAGGSYEQFF. For the CDR3, the DNA is TGCGCCAGCAGCTCCCTAGCGGGAGGGTCCTATGAGCAGTTCTTC.

This clone has a single count. V gene TRBV28 combines with J gene TRBJ1-2, with D possibly being TRBD1 (6 bases). The CDR3 is 15 residues long. The germline gives CDR1 MDHEN, CDR2 SYDVKM. The ends were cut back, 2 bases at V and 2 bases at J, with 12 bases in the middle. CDR3 in DNA: TGTGCCAGCAGTTTAGGGCAGGGGCGAAACTATGGCTACACCTTC. It translates to CASSLGQGRNYGYTF.

The rearrangement uses TRBV29-1 and TRBJ2-7; 12 positions match TRBD2. CDR1 and CDR2 (germline): SQVTM, ANQGSEA. The CDR3 sequence is 15 residues long. V trimming: 4 bases; J trimming: 4 bases; junction bases outside the gene matches: 8. This CDR3 reads CSVVVRTSGIYEQYF. CDR3 sequence (DNA): TGCAGCGTTGTCGTTAGGACTAGCGGGATTTACGAGCAGTACTTC.

J is TRBJ2-7 and V is TRBV29-1; TRBD1 matches 8 bases. V lost 4 bases and J lost 5; bases outside the gene matches: 16. The CDR3 runs 16 residues. Germline V gene sequence: CDR1 SQVTM, CDR2 ANQGSEA. DNA of the CDR3: TGCAGCGTTGCCGGAAAAAGAACAGGGGGGATCGACGAGCAGTACTTC. Translating gives CSVAGKRTGGIDEQYF.

The chain combines TRBV5-1 with TRBJ1-1, with D unclear. This CDR3 is 14 amino acids long. CDR1 SGHRS and CDR2 YFSETQ come from the germline V gene. Trimming pared 4 bases from V and 1 base from J, leaving 11 bases between. CDR3 coding DNA: TGCGCCAGCAGCCGGACCGGGGAGAACACTGAAGCTTTCTTT. Its translation: CASSRTGENTEAFF.

The CDR3 DNA reads TGTGCCAGCAGGGTACTTATCCGTTCACAAGAGACCCAGTACTTC. This codes for CASRVLIRSQETQYF. The chain employs TRBV7-8 and TRBJ2-5; no reliable D call. The CDR3 consists of 15 residues. Germline-derived CDR1 and CDR2 are SGHVS and FQNEAQ. Trimming cost V 6 bases and J 2 bases, with 16 bases left between them.

The rearrangement joins TRBV11-2 to TRBJ1-2; 7 nucleotides agree with TRBD1. This CDR3 has 13 amino acids. Germline trimming cut 6 bases from V and 4 bases from J; bases unmatched to any gene: 5. Per the germline V gene, CDR1 is SGHAT and CDR2 is FQNNGV. CDR3 coding DNA: TGTGCCAGCAGAACGACAGGGAGCTATGGCTACACCTTC. Its translation is CASRTTGSYGYTF.